Listed here are 8 T cell receptor beta chains from one sample, sequenced in a study of Ad26.COV2.S vaccination and SARS-CoV-2 variants. Assay: immunoSEQ multiplex PCR; the TCRdb copy retains only in-frame clones and omits some. In the table there are roughly 320,000 clones, around four fifths of which are singletons. Treatment of the sample: around 19 received Ad26.COV2.S at low or high dose, single or two shots; about 5 received placebo; per-sample allocation not given. After the first vaccine or placebo injection, samples were drawn on day 63. The source material was peripheral blood, sampled in a trial of Ad26.COV2.S vaccine versus placebo. The source of these receptors is a person aged 18-65 years who received the Ad26.COV2.S COVID-19 vaccine or a placebo.

The chain couples TRBV6-5 to TRBJ2-7; TRBD1 might be the D (6 bases). From germline, CDR1 is MNHEY and CDR2 SVGAGI. Trimming cost V 6 bases and J 0 bases, with 15 bases left between them. The CDR3 covers 15 residues. Here the CDR3 reads CASSLDRISSYEQYF. DNA for the CDR3: TGTGCCAGCAGCCTGGACAGAATTAGCTCCTACGAGCAGTACTTC.

This rearrangement joins TRBV12-2 to TRBJ2-4. TRBV12-2 is a documented pseudogene. The CDR3 totals 15 residues. CDR3 sequence: CASRFFPGRDNIQYF. Written as DNA, the CDR3 is TGTGCAAGTCGCTTCTTTCCGGGACGGGATAACATTCAGTACTTC.

The V and J genes are TRBV4-2 and TRBJ2-1; D gene ambiguous. The CDR3 sequence is 16 residues long. The germline V gene encodes CDR1 LGHNA and CDR2 YNFKEQ. Trimming stripped 1 base from V and 0 bases from J, with 10 bases between. In nucleotides, the CDR3 is TGTGCCAGCAGCCAAGTCTCTGGGTTCTCCTACAATGAGCAGTTCTTC. This codes for CASSQVSGFSYNEQFF.

The chain recombines TRBV11-3 with TRBJ1-5; D might be TRBD1 (6 bases). Germline CDR1 SGHNT, CDR2 YENEEA. The CDR3 loop spans 18 amino acids. Trimming left V 5 bases short and J 2 bases short, with 22 bases between. The CDR3: CASSLLQTGTSGNQPQHF. The CDR3 DNA reads as TGTGCCAGCAGCCTCCTGCAGACGGGGACAAGTGGCAATCAGCCCCAGCATTTT.

The chain employs TRBV15 and TRBJ2-1; 13 nucleotides match TRBD2. V lost 1 base to trimming and J lost 2 bases; unmatched junction nucleotides: 2. Germline V gene sequence: CDR1 LNHNV, CDR2 YYDKDF (reference sequence). CDR3 length equals 17 residues. CDR3 region: CATSRGTSGGPYNEQFF. In nucleotides, the CDR3 is TGTGCCACCAGCAGAGGGACTAGCGGGGGTCCCTACAATGAGCAGTTCTTC.

This chain uses TRBV5-4 with TRBJ1-1; 7 bases fit TRBD1. V trimming: 0 bases; J trimming: 4 bases; junction bases outside the gene matches: 3. CDR3 length: 14 residues. Germline V gives CDR1 SGHNT, CDR2 YYREEE (reference sequence). The CDR3 reads CASSLGAGGTEAFF. The CDR3 DNA follows: TGTGCCAGCAGCTTGGGGGCAGGGGGCACTGAAGCTTTCTTT.

This clone was found once. The V call is TRBV5-8, the J call TRBJ1-4, with D possibly matching TRBD1 (5 bases). Germline V gene lookup returns CDR1 SGHTS and CDR2 YDEGEE. V dropped 4 bases and J dropped 2 bases, with 12 bases sitting between them. There are 15 residues in the CDR3. CDR3 sequence (DNA): TGTGCCAGCAGCCATACGGGGACGACTAATGAAAAACTGTTTTTT. This translates into CASSHTGTTNEKLFF.

V usage is TRBV7-9 and J usage is TRBJ2-2; D gene uncertain. The CDR3 runs 12 residues. V dropped 2 bases and J dropped 8 bases, with 6 bases sitting between them. Per the germline V gene, CDR1 is SEHNR and CDR2 is FQNEAQ (reference sequence). The CDR3 loop reads CASSLPGGELFF. The CDR3 coding sequence is TGTGCCAGCAGCTTACCCGGGGGGGAGCTGTTTTTT.